The 13 T cell receptor beta chains presented below share a single source sample, sequenced in a study of vaccination and CD4 T cells after COVID-19. With the Oncomine TCR Beta short-read assay, DNA from cultured CD4+ T cells was sequenced. MiXCR, run by TCRdb on the PCR reads, gives a single entry per CDR3 protein. The sample has 20,000 to 25,000 distinct CDR3 sequences, roughly 40% seen once. No antigen has been assigned to these receptors. Sample time point: late sampling 161 to 241 days after vaccination in three convalescent patients. Described treatment: approximately nine-day PBMC culture with coronavirus spike peptide pools or control peptides (ViraFEST assay). The sequences come from CD4+ T cells from blood, cultured in vitro, collected about 7 months after SARS-CoV-2 vaccination. The receptors here all came from a human donor who had recovered from COVID-19.

This clonotype appeared a few times. This chain links TRBV6-2 or TRBV6-3 with TRBJ2-7; D possibly corresponds to TRBD1 (5 bases). Germline V gene data show CDR1 as MNHEY and CDR2 as SVGEGT. There are 13 residues in the CDR3. Trimming left V 6 bases short and J 3 bases short, with 12 bases between. The CDR3: CASSFGHYYEQYF. The CDR3 nucleotides read TGTGCCAGCAGCTTTGGACATTACTACGAGCAGTACTTC.

There are a few counts of this clonotype. The chain has TRBV20-1 and TRBJ2-7; D may be TRBD1 (6 bases). The germline CDR1 and CDR2 sequences are DFQATT and SNEGSKA (reference sequence). Trimming shortened V by 2 bases and J by 0 bases, and 11 bases separated the two germline ends. The CDR3 loop spans 14 amino acids. CDR3 DNA sequence: TGCAGTGCTAGAAGGCAGGGGAGCTCCTACGAGCAGTACTTC. Its translation: CSARRQGSSYEQYF.

The chain employs TRBV20-1 and TRBJ2-3; 8 bases line up with TRBD1. The germline gives CDR1 DFQATT, CDR2 SNEGSKA (reference sequence). J was trimmed by 14 bases and V by 3 bases; bases with no gene match: 13. The CDR3 has 13 residues. The chain's CDR3 is CSARPHQGAEWYF. CDR3 sequence (DNA): TGCAGTGCTAGGCCGCACCAGGGGGCAGAGTGGTATTTT.

This clonotype has only a few counts. The chain links TRBV7-2 to TRBJ1-5, with D hard to call. The CDR3 extends over 13 amino acids. CDR1 and CDR2 (germline): SGHTA, FQGNSA. V lost 1 base to trimming and J lost 5 bases, with 6 bases between them. In DNA, the CDR3 is TGTGCCAGCAGCTTAGGTTATTATCAGCCCCAGCATTTT. Translating it yields CASSLGYYQPQHF.

The V and J genes are TRBV19 and TRBJ2-3; D possibly corresponds to TRBD1 (5 bases). Trimming took off 4 bases at V and 3 bases at J, with 11 bases between the two ends. In germline, CDR1 is LNHDA, CDR2 SQIVND (reference sequence). This CDR3 is 14 amino acids long. In DNA, the CDR3 is TGTGCCAGTAGTAAAGGGGTCGGAACAGATACGCAGTATTTT. It encodes CASSKGVGTDTQYF.

V is TRBV19 and J is TRBJ1-5, with D tentatively TRBD1 (5 bases). The germline V and J ends were trimmed by 3 bases and 0 bases, with 12 bases remaining between them. The germline V gene encodes CDR1 LNHDA and CDR2 SQIVND (reference sequence). The CDR3 consists of 16 residues. The CDR3 here is CASSIIGDSSNQPQHF. The CDR3 bases are TGTGCCAGTAGTATTATTGGAGACAGTAGCAATCAGCCCCAGCATTTT.

There are a few counts of this clonotype. The chain employs TRBV6-5 and TRBJ2-7, with a possible D match to TRBD2 (10 bases). This CDR3 is built from 16 residues. The V end lost 2 bases, the J end lost 4 bases, and 18 bases lay between the germline ends. Germline lookup yields CDR1 MNHEY and CDR2 SVGAGI. The CDR3 region has the DNA TGTGCCAGCAGTTACAGCGGGGGGGGACAGGGATACGAGCAGTACTTC. It codes for CASSYSGGGQGYEQYF.

This rearrangement joins TRBV5-4 to TRBJ1-1; D gene ambiguous. This CDR3 comprises 15 residues. The V and J ends lost 2 bases and 3 bases respectively, with 14 bases between them. Looked up from germline, CDR1 is SGHNT and CDR2 is YYREEE (reference sequence). CDR3 region: CASSFTWQADTEAFF. The DNA of the CDR3 is TGTGCCAGCAGCTTCACTTGGCAGGCCGACACTGAAGCTTTCTTT.

This rearrangement joins TRBV20-1 to TRBJ2-7; no clear D. This CDR3 is 15 amino acids long. Trimming removed 3 bases at V and 6 bases at J, with 21 bases between. Germline assignment: CDR1 DFQATT and CDR2 SNEGSKA (reference sequence). The CDR3, as DNA: TGCAGTGCTAGCCCCTTTAACCCACAGAGGAGCGAGCAGTACTTC. Amino acids: CSASPFNPQRSEQYF.

This rearrangement joins TRBV7-3 to TRBJ2-1, with 7 bases lining up with TRBD1. This CDR3 is 15 amino acids long. Trimming removed 3 bases from V and 9 bases from J; junction bases left unmatched: 11. CDR1 and CDR2 from the germline V gene are SGHTA and FQGTGA. The CDR3 DNA reads TGTGCCAGCAGCTTTAGGACACAGGGGTCTGGTGAGCAGTTCTTC. Translating it yields CASSFRTQGSGEQFF.

The table lists this clonotype with a few counts. The chain joins TRBV20-1 to TRBJ1-1, with D hard to call. The length of the CDR3 is 11 residues. Per the germline V gene, CDR1 is DFQATT and CDR2 is SNEGSKA (reference sequence). V gave up 1 base and J gave up 2 bases, with 2 bases separating them. CDR3 sequence: CSARANTEAFF. The CDR3 DNA reads as TGCAGTGCTAGAGCCAACACTGAAGCTTTCTTT.

This clonotype occurred once. The chain couples TRBV20-1 to TRBJ2-2; D may be TRBD2 (6 bases). V lost 6 bases and J 7 bases, leaving 15 bases between the germline ends. Germline CDR1 reads DFQATT; CDR2 reads SNEGSKA (reference sequence). This CDR3 has 13 residues. The CDR3 reads CSAAGRRVGELFF. The CDR3 DNA reads as TGCAGTGCCGCGGGACGAAGGGTCGGGGAGCTGTTTTTT.

This sequence joins TRBV20-1 and TRBJ1-1; the D is unclear. Germline CDR1 is DFQATT and CDR2 is SNEGSKA (reference sequence). V was shortened by 3 bases and J by 5 bases, with 13 bases between the two germline ends. The CDR3 totals 13 residues. CDR3 region: CSASPMGLTEAFF. The CDR3 coding sequence is TGCAGTGCTAGTCCTATGGGGTTGACTGAAGCTTTCTTT.